Listed here is a single TCR beta chain. Antigen: not known. This entry belongs to a study of cytomegalovirus exposure and HLA in healthy donors. Study-wide results and caveats: There was a cluster of highly shared sequence variants that was likely a sequencing artifact. Per published accounts, TCR beta sequences correctly predicted the HLA-A and HLA-B alleles of most subjects.

At the time of sampling, donors were nominally healthy, though unrecorded immune exposures were likely. Use of 60 Vbeta and 13 Jbeta primers characterized the PCR. The table came from immunoSEQ multiplex PCR; TCRdb's copy has only in-frame clones and leaves some out. The sample has around 96,000 clones, around 74% seen once; the top ten hold 9.5% to 13%. Germline values: CDR1 SGHRS, CDR2 YFSETQ. With 0 bases clipped from V and 6 bases from J, the junction kept 7 bases outside the gene matches. This CDR3 has 15 amino acids. The sample consisted of PBMCs. The rearrangement uses TRBV5-1 and TRBJ2-7; 9 nucleotides align to TRBD1. The clonotype was recovered from a man aged 25-45 years in good health and CMV-seropositive. The chain's CDR3 is CASSLGRDRAPEQYF. The DNA of the CDR3 is TGCGCCAGCAGCTTGGGTCGGGACAGGGCCCCCGAGCAGTACTTC. Using reference TRBV5-1 and TRBJ2-7 for the parts outside the CDR3, the full variable domain is KAGVTQTPRYLIKTRGQQVTLSCSPISGHRSVSWYQQTPGQGLQFLFEYFSETQRNKGNFPGRFSGRQFSNSRSEMNVSTLELGDSALYLCASSLGRDRAPEQYFGPGTRLTVT.